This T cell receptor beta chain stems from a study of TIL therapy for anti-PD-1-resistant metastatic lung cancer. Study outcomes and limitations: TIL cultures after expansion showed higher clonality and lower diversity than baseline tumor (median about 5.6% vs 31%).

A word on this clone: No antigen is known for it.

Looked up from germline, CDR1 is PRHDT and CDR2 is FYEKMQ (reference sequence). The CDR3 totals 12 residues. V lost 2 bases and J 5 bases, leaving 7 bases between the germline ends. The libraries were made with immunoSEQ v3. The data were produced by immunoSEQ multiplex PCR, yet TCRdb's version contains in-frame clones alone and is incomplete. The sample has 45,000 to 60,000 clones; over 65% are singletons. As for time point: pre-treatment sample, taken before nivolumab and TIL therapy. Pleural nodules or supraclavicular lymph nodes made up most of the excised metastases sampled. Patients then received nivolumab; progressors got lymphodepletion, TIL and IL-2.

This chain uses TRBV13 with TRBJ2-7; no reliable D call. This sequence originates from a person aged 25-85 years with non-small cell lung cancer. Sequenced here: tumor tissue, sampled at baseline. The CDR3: CASSLRGNEQYF. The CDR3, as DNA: TGTGCCAGCAGCTTACGTGGGAACGAGCAGTACTTC. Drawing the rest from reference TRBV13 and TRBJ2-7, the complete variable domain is AAGVIQSPRHLIKEKRETATLKCYPIPRHDTVYWYQQGPGQDPQFLISFYEKMQSDKGSIPDRFSAQQFSDYHSELNMSSLELGDSALYFCASSLRGNEQYFGPGTRLTVT.